Listed here are 12 T cell receptor beta chains from one sample, sequenced in a study of OX40 agonist ivuxolimab in advanced cancers. Repertoires were generated with immunoSEQ multiplex PCR, while TCRdb's copy carries only in-frame clones and drops some. The sample lists 43,000 or so clones; 70% to 90% were seen once. Sequencing used CD4+ or CD8+ T cells sorted from blood, obtained in a trial of the OX40 agonist ivuxolimab. The receptor set was obtained from an adult with an advanced solid tumor such as melanoma, head and neck, liver or kidney cancer.

This sequence joins TRBV6-1 and TRBJ1-6; D possibly corresponds to TRBD1 (6 bases). The CDR3 contains 15 residues. Trimming took 5 bases from V and 7 from J, leaving 15 bases between them. The germline V gene has CDR1 MNHNS and CDR2 SASEGT. CDR3 in amino acids: CASSPRGHQNSPLHF. DNA for the CDR3: TGTGCCAGCAGTCCCCGGGGACACCAGAATTCACCCCTCCACTTT.

The J gene is TRBJ2-5, the V gene TRBV5-4, with 10 bases lining up with TRBD2. The J call may be faulty, since TRBJ2-7 better matches the DNA end. Germline CDR1 reads SGHNT; CDR2 reads YYREEE (reference sequence). The CDR3 has 14 residues. The CDR3 bases are TGTGCCAGCAGCTTGGGGACTAGCGGCTACGAGCAGTACTTC. As protein: CASSLGTSGYEQYF.

This clone was observed a single time. This rearrangement joins TRBV6-1 to TRBJ2-3; no clear D. The CDR3 contains 13 residues. V was shortened by 8 bases and J by 5 bases, with 14 bases between the two germline ends. Germline CDR1 and CDR2: MNHNS and SASEGT. In nucleotides, the CDR3 is TGTGCCAGCTCTGTCGTTGGGGAAGATACGCAGTATTTT. It translates to CASSVVGEDTQYF.

This clone was seen only a few times. The gene calls are TRBV2 and TRBJ2-7; 7 bases map to TRBD1. The V segment lost 8 bases and the J segment 0 bases; nucleotides outside the gene matches: 4. The germline gives CDR1 SNHLY, CDR2 FYNNEI. The CDR3 is 13 amino acids. The DNA for the CDR3 is TGTGCCAGCGACAGGGTGGGCTCCTACGAGCAGTACTTC. It codes for CASDRVGSYEQYF.

This rearrangement joins TRBV28 to TRBJ2-3; TRBD1 might be the D (5 bases). Trimming took off 1 base at V and 4 bases at J, with 9 bases between the two ends. Germline assignment: CDR1 MDHEN and CDR2 SYDVKM. The CDR3 length is 14 residues. DNA of the CDR3: TGTGCCAGCAGTTTATCGAAGGGGTCAGATACGCAGTATTTT. It yields the protein CASSLSKGSDTQYF.

The CDR3 is CASRAPTGRGYEQYF. DNA of the CDR3: TGTGCCAGCAGAGCCCCAACTGGGAGAGGATACGAGCAGTACTTC. The genes are TRBV6-1 and TRBJ2-7, with D tentatively TRBD2 (5 bases). The V gene's germline CDR1 is MNHNS and CDR2 SASEGT. The CDR3 extends over 15 amino acids. Between the trimmed V and J ends, which lost 6 bases and 4 bases, there was a span of 19 bases.

V gene TRBV6-1 combines with J gene TRBJ2-7, with a weak D call TRBD1 (6 bases). There are 15 residues in the CDR3. Trimming pared 3 bases from V and 6 bases from J, leaving 18 bases between. Germline V gene sequence: CDR1 MNHNS, CDR2 SASEGT. The CDR3 DNA reads as TGTGCCAGCAGTGACTCCGGGAACCCAGGGGTCGAGCAGTACTTC. Translating it yields CASSDSGNPGVEQYF.

The rearrangement links TRBV29-1 to TRBJ2-6, with 9 bases matching TRBD1. This CDR3 has 18 amino acids. Trimming removed 4 bases from V and 1 base from J; junction bases left unmatched: 11. Looked up from germline, CDR1 is SQVTM and CDR2 is ANQGSEA. CDR3: CSVVPGTGPTSGANVLTF. For the CDR3, the DNA is TGCAGCGTTGTACCCGGGACAGGGCCTACTTCTGGGGCCAACGTCCTGACTTTC.

The chain links TRBV19 to TRBJ1-5, with TRBD1 matching over 8 bases. The germline V gene encodes CDR1 LNHDA and CDR2 SQIVND (reference sequence). The CDR3 length is 15 residues. After removal of 5 bases from V and 2 bases from J, the junction contained 5 bases not matched to a gene. As DNA, the CDR3 is TGTGCCAGTAGTGGCACAGGGGGTCGCAATCAGCCCCAGCATTTT. It specifies CASSGTGGRNQPQHF. Full variable domain (missing parts from reference TRBV19 and TRBJ1-5): DGGITQSPKYLFRKEGQNVTLSCEQNLNHDAMYWYRQDPGQGLRLIYYSQIVNDFQKGDIAEGYSVSREKKESFPLTVTSAQKNPTAFYLCASSGTGGRNQPQHFGDGTRLSIL.

The V call is TRBV28, the J call TRBJ1-4; 11 bases match TRBD1. V was clipped by 3 bases and J by 4 bases; unmatched bases: 4. Germline values: CDR1 MDHEN, CDR2 SYDVKM. This CDR3 has 16 residues. This CDR3 reads CASSLDRGLVNEKLFF. Written as DNA, the CDR3 is TGTGCCAGCAGTTTGGACAGGGGGCTTGTTAATGAAAAACTGTTTTTT.

This chain connects TRBV16 to TRBJ1-1; 10 nucleotides line up with TRBD1. V gave up 4 bases and J gave up 1 base; unmatched junction bases: 12. The CDR3 runs 18 residues. CDR1 KGHSY and CDR2 FQNENV come from the germline V gene. For the CDR3, the DNA is TGTGCCAGCAGCCCTTGGACAGGGGGAAGAAGGAGGAACACTGAAGCTTTCTTT. It specifies CASSPWTGGRRRNTEAFF.

The chain is built from TRBV10-3 and TRBJ2-2; maybe TRBD1 (5 bases). CDR1 is ENHRY, CDR2 SYGVKD, per germline. The CDR3 runs to 14 residues. V shed 7 bases and J shed 3 bases, with 12 bases lying between them. In DNA form, the CDR3 reads TGTGCCATCACCGGCAGGGATGACACCGGGGAGCTGTTTTTT. Encoded protein: CAITGRDDTGELFF.